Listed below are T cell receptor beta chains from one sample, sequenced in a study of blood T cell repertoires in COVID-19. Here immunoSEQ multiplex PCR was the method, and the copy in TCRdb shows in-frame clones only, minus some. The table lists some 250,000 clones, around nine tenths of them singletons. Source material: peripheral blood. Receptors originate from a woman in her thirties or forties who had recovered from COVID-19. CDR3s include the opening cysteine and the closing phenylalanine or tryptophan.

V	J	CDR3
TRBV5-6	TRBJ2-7	CASSRLAGGGEQYF
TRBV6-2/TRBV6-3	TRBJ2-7	CASSSRLADTYEQYF
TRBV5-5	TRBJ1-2	CASSLEGGQGANYGYTF
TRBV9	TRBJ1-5	CASSHGTAENQPQHF
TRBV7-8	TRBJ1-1	CASSRRGVGMNTEAFF
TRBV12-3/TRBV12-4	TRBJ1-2	CASSFGTVGGYTF
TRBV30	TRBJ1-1	CAWSRPLGAEAFF
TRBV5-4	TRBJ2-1	CASSPGTSGFYEQFF
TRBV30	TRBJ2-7	CAWTSQGAGEQYF
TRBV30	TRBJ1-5	CAWNPQGNQPQHF
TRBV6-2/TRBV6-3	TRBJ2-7	CASSSFAGGPGQYF
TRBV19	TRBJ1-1	CASKARGGIMNTEAFF
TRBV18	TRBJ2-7	CASSPDRGQYEQYF
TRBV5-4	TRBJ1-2	CASSFPARAGDYGYTF
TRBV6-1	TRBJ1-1	CASSEGGVDTEAFF